This T cell receptor beta chain stems from a study of cytomegalovirus exposure and HLA in healthy donors. On the study more broadly: The same platform was used for the 110 or so validation repertoires and the approximately 700 first-cohort repertoires, a later analysis reported. Study conclusions and caveats: In vitro work confirmed that a few CMV-associated chains recognize CMV antigens. TCR sequences were mostly rare, though some public TCRs occurred in many donors.

The donors were part of the validation cohort of more than 90 subjects. That cohort was separate from the first cohort, which comprised 550 to 750 subjects. A remark on this clone: Its specificity is unknown.

The ends lost 5 bases at V and 4 bases at J; junction bases unmatched: 10. CDR1 MNHEY and CDR2 SMNVEV come from the germline V gene (reference sequence). The CDR3 totals 15 residues. TCRdb's copy holds only in-frame clones and misses some; the assay was immunoSEQ multiplex PCR. The table lists about 330,000 clones, 75% to 90% of them singletons. Input material: PBMCs. The genes are TRBV27 and TRBJ1-2; TRBD1 matches 7 bases. The sequence was obtained from a woman aged 18 to 35 in good health and CMV-seronegative. As DNA, the CDR3 is TGTGCCAGCAGTCCACGACAGGGTCCCTCCTATGGCTACACCTTC. It specifies CASSPRQGPSYGYTF.